The 20 T cell receptor beta chains presented below share a single source sample, sequenced in a study of shared clonotypes between healthy human individuals. Using immunoSEQ multiplex PCR, the repertoire was profiled, and TCRdb retains in-frame clones only, with some absent. Of hundreds of thousands of clones listed, roughly 95% are singletons. The naive CD8 population came from CD45RO-negative cells selected for CCR7, without terminally differentiated effector memory CD45RA+ cells. What was sequenced was naive CD8+ T cells sorted from blood. The receptor source for this set is a woman in her thirties in good health.

The chain is built from TRBV5-4 and TRBJ2-7; a weak D match, TRBD2 (6 bases). The V gene lost 4 bases and the J gene lost 4 bases, with 18 bases spanning the gap. Germline V gives CDR1 SGHNT, CDR2 YYREEE (reference sequence). The length of the CDR3 is 15 residues. The CDR3 coding sequence is TGTGCCAGCAGCACGTGGGGGGAAAGTGGGTACGAGCAGTACTTC. Encoded protein: CASSTWGESGYEQYF.

The J gene is TRBJ2-7, the V gene TRBV7-9, with D maybe TRBD1 (5 bases). Trimming removed 7 bases at V and 1 base at J, with 14 bases between. The CDR3 loop spans 14 amino acids. Germline CDR1 is SEHNR and CDR2 is FQNEAQ (reference sequence). The CDR3 here is CASIDSLVSYEQYF. CDR3 in DNA: TGTGCCAGCATAGACAGCTTAGTATCCTACGAGCAGTACTTC.

The chain links TRBV7-9 to TRBJ2-3; the match to TRBD1 covers 8 bases. V was pared by 5 bases and J by 10 bases, with 8 bases of the junction left unmatched. Germline values: CDR1 SEHNR, CDR2 FQNEAQ (reference sequence). The CDR3 is 13 amino acids. CDR3 DNA sequence: TGTGCCAGCAGCGTGGACAGGGAGTGGCCGCAGTATTTT. The encoded protein is CASSVDREWPQYF.

This rearrangement joins TRBV7-9 to TRBJ1-4; unclear D gene. V was pared by 4 bases and J by 5 bases, with 8 bases between. Germline V gives CDR1 SEHNR, CDR2 FQNEAQ (reference sequence). The CDR3 spans 13 residues. For the CDR3, the DNA is TGTGCCAGCAGCTCCCCGGCCAATGAAAAACTGTTTTTT. Translation gives CASSSPANEKLFF.

The genes are TRBV11-2 and TRBJ2-5; maybe TRBD1 (6 bases). CDR3 length: 15 amino acids. Per the germline V gene, CDR1 is SGHAT and CDR2 is FQNNGV. V lost 4 bases, J lost 2 bases, and 14 bases lay in between. As DNA, the CDR3 is TGTGCCAGCAGCTCCTGGACAGCAACACAAGAGACCCAGTACTTC. As protein: CASSSWTATQETQYF.

The rearrangement joins TRBV5-6 to TRBJ2-3; TRBD2 agrees at 9 bases. Germline values: CDR1 SGHDT, CDR2 YYEEEE. Unmatched junction bases numbered 0, after V lost 0 bases and J lost 4 bases. The CDR3 loop spans 14 amino acids. CDR3 sequence reads: CASSLGLAADTQYF. CDR3 in DNA: TGTGCCAGCAGCTTGGGACTAGCGGCAGATACGCAGTATTTT. Full variable domain (missing parts from reference TRBV5-6 and TRBJ2-3): DAGVTQSPTHLIKTRGQQVTLRCSPKSGHDTVSWYQQALGQGPQFIFQYYEEEERQRGNFPDRFSGHQFPNYSSELNVNALLLGDSALYLCASSLGLAADTQYFGPGTRLTVL.

About this clone: Germline is not matched at one junction end, which may reflect a read error. The chain couples TRBV5-8 to TRBJ1-1, with D perhaps TRBD1 (6 bases). The CDR3 sequence is 15 residues long. CDR1 SGHTS and CDR2 YDEGEE come from the germline V gene. CDR3 region: CASSSPHRVKTEAFF. Written as DNA, the CDR3 is TGTGCCAGCAGCTCCCCACACAGGGTGAAGACTGAAGCTTTCTTT.

V and J are TRBV27 and TRBJ1-2, with D unclear. Germline V gene sequence: CDR1 MNHEY, CDR2 SMNVEV (reference sequence). V was shortened by 5 bases and J by 5 bases, with 6 bases between the two germline ends. The CDR3 loop spans 11 amino acids. This CDR3 is CASSAGYGYTF. The CDR3 nucleotides read TGTGCCAGCAGTGCGGGTTATGGCTACACCTTC.

This chain joins TRBV28 and TRBJ2-7; 7 bases fit TRBD2. Trimming took 5 bases from V and 9 from J; bases not matched to a gene: 13. This CDR3 has 14 amino acids. Per germline, CDR1 MDHEN and CDR2 SYDVKM. CDR3 sequence: CASSPREVLFRQYF. The CDR3 nucleotides are TGTGCCAGCAGTCCTCGGGAGGTGCTGTTTCGGCAGTACTTC.

V is TRBV28 and J is TRBJ2-7, with a possible D match to TRBD1 (6 bases). Germline loops: CDR1 MDHEN, CDR2 SYDVKM. The CDR3 extends over 15 amino acids. Trimming removed 5 bases from V and 0 bases from J, with 14 bases in between. The CDR3 DNA reads as TGTGCCAGCAGTCCAAGGGGGTCTAGCTCCTACGAGCAGTACTTC. Translation gives CASSPRGSSSYEQYF.

The chain carries TRBV19 and TRBJ2-2; no reliable D call. The length of the CDR3 is 14 residues. Germline CDR1 LNHDA, CDR2 SQIVND (reference sequence). Deletions cut 3 bases from V and 6 bases from J, with 11 bases between. CDR3 nucleotides: TGTGCCAGTAGTATGATGGCATCCGCCGGGGAGCTGTTTTTT. Residues: CASSMMASAGELFF.

The CDR3 loop is CASSYSGTSVDEQFF. In DNA, the CDR3 is TGTGCCAGCAGTTACTCCGGGACTAGCGTTGATGAGCAGTTCTTC. The rearrangement links TRBV6-5 to TRBJ2-1; 10 bases are shared with TRBD2. The V gene end was trimmed by 0 bases and the J gene end by 8 bases; junction bases not matched to a gene: 4. This CDR3 spans 15 amino acids. Germline-derived CDR1 and CDR2 are MNHEY and SVGAGI.

The CDR3 sequence: CASSPLPTQGEKLFF. CDR3 sequence (DNA): TGTGCCAGTAGTCCCCTCCCGACCCAAGGTGAAAAACTGTTTTTT. The V and J genes are TRBV19 and TRBJ1-4; D gene ambiguous. From germline, CDR1 is LNHDA and CDR2 SQIVND (reference sequence). The germline V and J ends were trimmed by 5 bases and 7 bases, with 17 bases remaining between them. The CDR3 sequence is 15 residues long. The variable domain in full, with the rest retrieved from reference TRBV19 and TRBJ1-4, is DGGITQSPKYLFRKEGQNVTLSCEQNLNHDAMYWYRQDPGQGLRLIYYSQIVNDFQKGDIAEGYSVSREKKESFPLTVTSAQKNPTAFYLCASSPLPTQGEKLFFGSGTQLSVL.

The J gene is TRBJ2-7, the V gene TRBV4-2, with no clear D. The CDR3 consists of 14 residues. V lost 0 bases and J 0 bases, leaving 6 bases between the germline ends. Germline V gene sequence: CDR1 LGHNA, CDR2 YNFKEQ. CDR3 in amino acids: CASSQEEGSYEQYF. The CDR3, as DNA: TGTGCCAGCAGCCAAGAGGAAGGCTCCTACGAGCAGTACTTC.

The V call is TRBV27, the J call TRBJ2-7; 7 bases fit TRBD1. V shed 5 bases, J shed 6 bases, and the junction held 10 bases outside the gene matches. The CDR3 runs to 14 residues. Germline loops: CDR1 MNHEY, CDR2 SMNVEV (reference sequence). The CDR3 protein is CASSMTGSLSEQYF. CDR3 nucleotide sequence: TGTGCCAGCAGTATGACAGGGTCGCTAAGCGAGCAGTACTTC.

This chain joins TRBV11-2 and TRBJ2-7; 7 bases agree with TRBD1. The CDR3 loop spans 14 amino acids. V was pared by 1 base and J by 2 bases, with 2 bases of the junction left unmatched. Germline CDR1 SGHAT, CDR2 FQNNGV. CDR3 amino acids: CASSLGTGPYEQYF. CDR3 sequence (DNA): TGTGCCAGCAGCTTAGGGACAGGCCCCTACGAGCAGTACTTC.

The rearrangement uses TRBV27 and TRBJ1-5; the D is unclear. This CDR3 spans 15 amino acids. Trimming took 7 bases from V and 1 from J, leaving 14 bases between them. Germline CDR1 reads MNHEY; CDR2 reads SMNVEV (reference sequence). The CDR3 sequence: CASNIRVGSNQPQHF. The CDR3, as DNA: TGTGCCAGCAACATAAGAGTTGGGAGCAATCAGCCCCAGCATTTT.

This clone was detected only once. This chain joins TRBV15 and TRBJ1-1; D is undetermined. This CDR3 spans 15 amino acids. Germline values: CDR1 LNHNV, CDR2 YYDKDF (reference sequence). Trimming cost V 3 bases and J 2 bases, with 13 bases left between them. CDR3 nucleotides: TGTGCCACCAGCAGGGCGGAGGCAGCCAACACTGAAGCTTTCTTT. Amino acids: CATSRAEAANTEAFF.

V gene TRBV19 combines with J gene TRBJ2-5, with D possibly called TRBD1 or TRBD2 (7 bases each). V dropped 5 bases and J dropped 7 bases, with 20 bases sitting between them. The CDR3 runs 15 residues. Per germline, CDR1 LNHDA and CDR2 SQIVND (reference sequence). The CDR3 reads CASSGTVAPGGTQYF. The DNA of the CDR3 is TGTGCCAGTAGTGGGACAGTCGCACCGGGGGGGACCCAGTACTTC.

This clone was picked up one time. This chain joins TRBV7-6 and TRBJ2-7; 8 bases map to TRBD2. CDR1 and CDR2 from the germline V gene are SGHVS and FNYEAQ. This CDR3 spans 17 amino acids. V lost 1 base to trimming and J lost 2 bases; unmatched junction nucleotides: 10. The CDR3 DNA reads as TGTGCCAGCAGCTTAGAAAGGCGGGAGGCGTCAACCTACGAGCAGTACTTC. It codes for CASSLERREASTYEQYF. Combining the CDR3 with reference TRBV7-6 and TRBJ2-7 gives the whole variable domain GAGVSQSPRYKVTKRGQDVALRCDPISGHVSLYWYRQALGQGPEFLTYFNYEAQQDKSGLPNDRFSAERPEGSISTLTIQRTEQRDSAMYRCASSLERREASTYEQYFGPGTRLTVT.